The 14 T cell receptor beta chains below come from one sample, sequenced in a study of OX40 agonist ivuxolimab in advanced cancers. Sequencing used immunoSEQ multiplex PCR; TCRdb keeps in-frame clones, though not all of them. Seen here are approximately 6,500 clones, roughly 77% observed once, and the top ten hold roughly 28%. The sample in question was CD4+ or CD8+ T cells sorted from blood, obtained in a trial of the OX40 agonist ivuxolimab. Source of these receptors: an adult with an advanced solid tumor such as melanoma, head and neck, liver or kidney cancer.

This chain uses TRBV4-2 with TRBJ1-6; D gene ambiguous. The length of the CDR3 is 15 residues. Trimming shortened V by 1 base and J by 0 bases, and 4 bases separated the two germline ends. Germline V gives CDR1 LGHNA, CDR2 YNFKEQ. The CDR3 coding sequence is TGTGCCAGCAGCCAAGTGGGCTCCTATAATTCACCCCTCCACTTT. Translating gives CASSQVGSYNSPLHF.

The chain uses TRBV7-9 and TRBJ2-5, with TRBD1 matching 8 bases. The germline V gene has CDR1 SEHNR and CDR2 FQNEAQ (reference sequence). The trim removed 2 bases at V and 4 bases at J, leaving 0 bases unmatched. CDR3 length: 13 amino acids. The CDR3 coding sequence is TGTGCCAGCAGCTTAACAGGGGGAGAGACCCAGTACTTC. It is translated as CASSLTGGETQYF.

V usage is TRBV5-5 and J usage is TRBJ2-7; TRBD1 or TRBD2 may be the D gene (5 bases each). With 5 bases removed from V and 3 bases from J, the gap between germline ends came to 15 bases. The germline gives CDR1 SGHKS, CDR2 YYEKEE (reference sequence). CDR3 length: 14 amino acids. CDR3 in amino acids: CASRVRDGYYEQYF. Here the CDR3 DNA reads TGTGCCAGCAGGGTCCGGGACGGATACTACGAGCAGTACTTC.

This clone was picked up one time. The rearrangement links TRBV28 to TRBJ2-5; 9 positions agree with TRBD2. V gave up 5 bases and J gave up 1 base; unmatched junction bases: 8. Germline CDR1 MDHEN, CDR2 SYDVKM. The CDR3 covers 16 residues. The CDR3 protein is CASSNGLALFQETQYF. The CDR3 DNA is TGTGCCAGCAGTAACGGACTAGCGCTATTCCAAGAGACCCAGTACTTC.

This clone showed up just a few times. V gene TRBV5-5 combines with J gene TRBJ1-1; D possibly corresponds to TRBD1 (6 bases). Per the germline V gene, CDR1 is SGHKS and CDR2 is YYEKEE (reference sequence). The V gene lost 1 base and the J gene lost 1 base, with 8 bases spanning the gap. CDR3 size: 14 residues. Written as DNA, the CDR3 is TGTGCCAGCAGCTTGCGGGGGGCGAACACTGAAGCTTTCTTT. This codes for CASSLRGANTEAFF.

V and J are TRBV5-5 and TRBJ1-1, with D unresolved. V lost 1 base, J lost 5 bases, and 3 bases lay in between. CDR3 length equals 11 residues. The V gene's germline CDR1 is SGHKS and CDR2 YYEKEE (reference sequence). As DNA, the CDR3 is TGTGCCAGCAGCTTGCGTACTGAAGCTTTCTTT. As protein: CASSLRTEAFF.

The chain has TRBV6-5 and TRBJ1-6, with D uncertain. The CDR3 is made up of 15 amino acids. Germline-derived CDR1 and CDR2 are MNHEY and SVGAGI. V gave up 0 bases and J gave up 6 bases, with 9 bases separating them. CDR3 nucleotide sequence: TGTGCCAGCAGTTACTCGAACGGACTTAATTCACCCCTCCACTTT. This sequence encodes CASSYSNGLNSPLHF.

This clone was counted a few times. The CDR3 region has the DNA TGTGCCTGGAGGCCAGGGTTTGGCTACACCTTC. Protein: CAWRPGFGYTF. V is TRBV30 and J is TRBJ1-2, with D possibly TRBD1 on 5 matching bases. In germline, CDR1 is GTSNPN, CDR2 SVGIG (reference sequence). The CDR3 consists of 11 residues. Trimming cost V 3 bases and J 7 bases, with 9 bases left between them. Full variable domain (rest looked up from reference TRBV30 and TRBJ1-2): SQTIHQWPATLVQPVGSPLSLECTVEGTSNPNLYWYRQAAGRGLQLLFYSVGIGQISSEVPQNLSASRPQDRQFILSSKKLLLSDSGFYLCAWRPGFGYTFGSGTRLTVV.

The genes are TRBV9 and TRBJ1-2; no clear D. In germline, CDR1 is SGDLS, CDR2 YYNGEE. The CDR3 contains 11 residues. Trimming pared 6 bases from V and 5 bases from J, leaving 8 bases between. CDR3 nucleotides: TGTGCCAGCATGGGAAGGTATGGCTACACCTTC. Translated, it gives CASMGRYGYTF.

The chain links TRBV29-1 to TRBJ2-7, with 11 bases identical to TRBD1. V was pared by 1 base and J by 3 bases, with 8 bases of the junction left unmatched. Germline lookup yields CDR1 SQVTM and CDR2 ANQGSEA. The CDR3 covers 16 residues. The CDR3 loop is CSVEGSPGQGVYEQYF. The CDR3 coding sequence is TGCAGCGTTGAAGGATCCCCGGGACAGGGGGTCTACGAGCAGTACTTC.

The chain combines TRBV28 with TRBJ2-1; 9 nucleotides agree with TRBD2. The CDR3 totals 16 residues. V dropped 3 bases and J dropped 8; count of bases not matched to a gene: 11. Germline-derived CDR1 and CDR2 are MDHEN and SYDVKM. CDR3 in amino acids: CASSFPLAGEGDEQFF. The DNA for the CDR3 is TGTGCCAGCAGTTTCCCCTTAGCGGGAGAGGGGGATGAGCAGTTCTTC.

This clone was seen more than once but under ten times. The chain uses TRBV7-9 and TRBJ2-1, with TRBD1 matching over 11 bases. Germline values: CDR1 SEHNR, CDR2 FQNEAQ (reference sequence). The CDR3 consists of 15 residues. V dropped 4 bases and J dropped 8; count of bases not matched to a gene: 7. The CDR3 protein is CASSYLEDRGHEQFF. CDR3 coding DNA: TGTGCCAGCAGCTACTTAGAGGACAGGGGGCATGAGCAGTTCTTC.

The CDR3 reads CATSREGARGEQYF. The CDR3 DNA is TGTGCCACCAGCAGAGAGGGGGCACGGGGCGAGCAGTACTTC. The gene calls are TRBV15 and TRBJ2-7, with a possible D match to TRBD1 (6 bases). V lost 0 bases to trimming and J lost 6 bases, with 12 bases between them. This CDR3 comprises 14 residues. The germline V gene encodes CDR1 LNHNV and CDR2 YYDKDF (reference sequence). Full variable domain (remainder filled in from reference TRBV15 and TRBJ2-7): DAMVIQNPRYQVTQFGKPVTLSCSQTLNHNVMYWYQQKSSQAPKLLFHYYDKDFNNEADTPDNFQSRRPNTSFCFLDIRSPGLGDTAMYLCATSREGARGEQYFGPGTRLTVT.

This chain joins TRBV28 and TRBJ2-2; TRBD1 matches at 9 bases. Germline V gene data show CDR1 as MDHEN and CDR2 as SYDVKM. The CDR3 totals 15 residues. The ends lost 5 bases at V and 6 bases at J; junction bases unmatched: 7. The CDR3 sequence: CASSITGGASGELFF. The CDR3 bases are TGTGCCAGCAGTATAACAGGGGGCGCGTCCGGGGAGCTGTTTTTT.